A selection of T cell receptor beta chains follows, all from one sample in a study of blood T cell repertoires in COVID-19. Some clones are missing from TCRdb's copy, which holds only in-frame ones; the method was immunoSEQ multiplex PCR. The data show about 250,000 clones, 80% to 90% seen once. Source material: PBMCs or T cells enriched from blood (not recorded which). The receptors were gathered from a woman under 30 who had recovered from COVID-19. The CDR3 runs from the conserved cysteine through the conserved F or W. D genes are given only for firm matches. Size is stated for part of the rows, as once, few or many counts, or as a class when the clone is expanded.

DNA	CDR3	D	J	size	V
TGTGCCAGCATCGGGGGGGGGAGCTCCTACAATGAGCAGTTCTTC	CASIGGGSSYNEQFF	TRBD2	TRBJ2-1	NA	TRBV2
TGTGCCAGCAGTTTAGGGGGGGAGCAGTTCTTC	CASSLGGEQFF	NA	TRBJ2-1	NA	TRBV28
TGTGCCAGCAGCCAAAGCGGGACCCACTCCTACGAGCAGTACTTC	CASSQSGTHSYEQYF	TRBD2	TRBJ2-7	NA	TRBV5-4
TGCGCCAGCAGCTTGGCGATGTTTAAGCGCCAGGGGCAGATGAACACTGAAGCTTTCTTT	CASSLAMFKRQGQMNTEAFF	NA	TRBJ1-1	once	TRBV5-1
TGTGCCAGCGGGACAGGGAGATACGAGCAGTACTTC	CASGTGRYEQYF	TRBD1	TRBJ2-7	NA	TRBV28
TGTGCCAGCACCCCCGACGCGGGACCAACTTCACCCCTCCACTTT	CASTPDAGPTSPLHF	NA	TRBJ1-6	few	TRBV19
TGTGCCAGCAGGCCAACTAGCGGGGGGCATGATGAGCAGTTCTTC	CASRPTSGGHDEQFF	TRBD2	TRBJ2-1	NA	TRBV6-5
TGTGCCAGTAGTGTAGGGGGCGGTGAAAAACTGTTTTTT	CASSVGGGEKLFF	TRBD1	TRBJ1-4	NA	TRBV19
TGTGCCAGCAGACTATTAGGGGGCACAGATACGCAGTATTTT	CASRLLGGTDTQYF	NA	TRBJ2-3	NA	TRBV7-9
TGCGCCAGCAGCCAAGAGACTGGAACCGGGGAGCTGTTTTTT	CASSQETGTGELFF	NA	TRBJ2-2	NA	TRBV4-1
TGTGCCAGCAGCCCCGGAGGGATCAATGAGCAGTTCTTC	CASSPGGINEQFF	NA	TRBJ2-1	NA	TRBV3-1/TRBV3-2
TGTGCCAGTAGGGACAGAGGCAATCAGCCCCAGCATTTT	CASRDRGNQPQHF	NA	TRBJ1-5	NA	TRBV19
TGCAGCGTTGATTTGGGACAGGTGATGAACACTGAAGCTTTCTTT	CSVDLGQVMNTEAFF	TRBD1	TRBJ1-1	NA	TRBV29-1
TGCGCCAGCAGCCCCCCCGACGGGCAAGAGACCCAGTACTTC	CASSPPDGQETQYF	NA	TRBJ2-5	NA	TRBV5-1
TGTGCCAGCAGCTTACCCAGACAGGGCTATGGCTACACCTTC	CASSLPRQGYGYTF	TRBD1	TRBJ1-2	NA	TRBV7-9
TGTGCCAGCAGCGATAGAGAATACGAGCAGTACTTC	CASSDREYEQYF	NA	TRBJ2-7	NA	TRBV9
TGCGCCAGCAGTGACCCGGCGGGGGGCCGGAACACCGGGGAGCTGTTTTTT	CASSDPAGGRNTGELFF	TRBD2	TRBJ2-2	NA	TRBV10-1